This TCR beta chain was captured in a study of OX40 agonist ivuxolimab in advanced cancers. Germline V CDR1 and CDR2: MNHEY, SVGAGI. This CDR3 has 14 residues. The V end was cut by 0 bases, the J end by 5 bases, with 8 bases between. Clones were read by immunoSEQ multiplex PCR, and TCRdb kept only the in-frame ones, dropping some. This sample has about 73,000 clones; 85% to 90% occur once, and the top ten carry roughly 0.56%. The V call is TRBV6-5, the J call TRBJ2-1; D may correspond to TRBD1 or TRBD2 (5 bases each). This TCR came from an adult with an advanced solid tumor such as melanoma, head and neck, liver or kidney cancer. The sample was CD4+ or CD8+ T cells sorted from blood, taken in a trial of the OX40 agonist ivuxolimab. CDR3 coding DNA: TGTGCCAGCAGTTACTCCGGGACGAACAATGAGCAGTTCTTC. Encoded protein: CASSYSGTNNEQFF.